This record concerns one TCR beta chain sequence. The PCR contained 60 Vbeta and 13 Jbeta primers. Clones were sequenced by immunoSEQ multiplex PCR, and TCRdb holds only the in-frame ones, with some missing. The sample has approximately 210,000 clones, roughly 77% seen once; the top ten hold 0.39%. The sample is drawn from a study of cytomegalovirus exposure and HLA in healthy donors. CDR1 and CDR2 from the germline V gene are SNHLY and FYNNEI. V dropped 8 bases and J dropped 3 bases, with 13 bases sitting between them. The CDR3 sequence is 13 residues long. The sequence derives from a male donor in good health and CMV-seropositive. This chain joins TRBV2 and TRBJ1-1, with D hard to call. The sequenced sample consisted of PBMCs. The CDR3 region has the DNA TGTGCCAGCGGCGTTCGCGGAGACACTGAAGCTTTCTTT. Translated: CASGVRGDTEAFF.